The 5 T cell receptor beta chains given below trace back to one sample, sequenced in a study of PD-1 blockade in classical Hodgkin lymphoma. After autologous stem cell transplantation all patients relapsed, and prior brentuximab vedotin exposure differed between cohorts. The method was immunoSEQ multiplex PCR; TCRdb's version includes in-frame clones alone and lacks a portion of them. Among fewer than 30,000 clones, 83% were seen once, and the ten largest hold about a fifth. The sample consisted of peripheral blood mononuclear cells (PBMCs), taken before the second cycle of nivolumab. All receptors derive from a human donor with classical Hodgkin lymphoma.

The chain is built from TRBV6-5 and TRBJ1-1; D not resolved. Trimming removed 6 bases at V and 7 bases at J, with 9 bases between. The V gene's germline CDR1 is MNHEY and CDR2 SVGAGI. The CDR3 is 11 amino acids. CDR3 sequence: CASSLFGEAFF. The CDR3 region has the DNA TGTGCCAGCAGCCTCTTTGGTGAAGCTTTCTTT.

The chain has TRBV7-2 and TRBJ2-1; 7 bases match TRBD2. The J segment lost 7 bases and the V segment lost 8 bases, leaving 14 bases of the junction unmatched. CDR3 length equals 15 residues. The germline V gene encodes CDR1 SGHTA and CDR2 FQGNSA. The CDR3, as DNA: TGTGCCAGCCGGGGGGACTATGGGTTGTGGAATGAGCAGTTCTTC. Amino acids: CASRGDYGLWNEQFF.

The rearrangement joins TRBV10-3 to TRBJ2-7; 12 positions agree with TRBD2. The CDR3 runs 15 residues. V was clipped by 6 bases and J by 2 bases; unmatched bases: 5. Germline V lookup: CDR1 ENHRY, CDR2 SYGVKD. CDR3 bases: TGTGCCATCAGGGTAACTAGCGGGAGGCCCTACGAGCAGTACTTC. Amino acids: CAIRVTSGRPYEQYF.

The V and J genes are TRBV30 and TRBJ2-1, with TRBD1 matching over 7 bases. Germline V gives CDR1 GTSNPN, CDR2 SVGIG (reference sequence). This CDR3 comprises 14 residues. V dropped 2 bases and J dropped 10; count of bases not matched to a gene: 11. The CDR3 is CAWSRRQGIGEQFF. The CDR3 nucleotides read TGTGCCTGGAGTCGCCGACAGGGAATTGGCGAGCAGTTCTTC.

J is TRBJ2-7 and V is TRBV6-1, with TRBD1 matching over 7 bases. Germline CDR1 MNHNS, CDR2 SASEGT. Trimming took 8 bases from V and 2 from J; bases not matched to a gene: 9. The CDR3 length is 14 residues. The CDR3 loop reads CASRNRQGTYEQYF. CDR3 nucleotides: TGTGCCAGCCGAAACCGACAGGGAACCTACGAGCAGTACTTC.